The following is a T cell receptor beta chain sequence with its context. This specimen comes from a study of control samples from healthy donors and cancer patients. Libraries were prepared by immunoSEQ multiplex PCR; TCRdb keeps only in-frame clonotypes and omits some of them. This sample carries about 160,000 clones, approximately 96% of them seen once, and the ten largest clones take 0.85% to 1.3%. The length of the CDR3 is 14 residues. Germline CDR1 is SGHRS and CDR2 is YFSETQ. V shed 0 bases and J 10 bases; nucleotides not matched to a gene: 7. Sample: blood. The V and J genes are TRBV5-1 and TRBJ1-1, with TRBD1 matching over 9 bases. This TCR came from a woman in her 30s in good health. CDR3 loop: CASSLETGGRGAFF. The CDR3 region has the DNA TGCGCCAGCAGCTTGGAGACAGGGGGTCGTGGAGCTTTCTTT. Complete variable domain (other parts from reference TRBV5-1 and TRBJ1-1): KAGVTQTPRYLIKTRGQQVTLSCSPISGHRSVSWYQQTPGQGLQFLFEYFSETQRNKGNFPGRFSGRQFSNSRSEMNVSTLELGDSALYLCASSLETGGRGAFFGQGTRLTVV.